A few counts support the clone carrying this T cell receptor (beta chain). TCRdb processed the 5' RACE reads anew with MiXCR; each CDR3 protein has one entry. The data contain approximately 69,000 distinct CDR3 sequences, roughly 9.4% of them seen just once; the ten biggest clones take up about 6%. Germline lookup yields CDR1 GTSNPN and CDR2 SVGIG (reference sequence). There are 15 residues in the CDR3. The junction had 8 bases not matched to a gene; V was cut back by 2 bases and J by 4 bases. The data belong to a study of early T cells in non-severe SARS-CoV-2 infection. On the study more broadly: Unsorted whole blood bulk RNA was sequenced, with unpaired chains.

The chain links TRBV30 to TRBJ1-5, with 7 bases aligning to TRBD1. This TCR derives from an adult who was a healthcare worker with PCR-confirmed SARS-CoV-2 infection or an uninfected control (not recorded which). Sequencing was done on a sample of whole blood. The CDR3 bases are TGTGCCTGGAGTTCGGGACAGACTTTTAATCAGCCCCAGCATTTT. This codes for CAWSSGQTFNQPQHF.